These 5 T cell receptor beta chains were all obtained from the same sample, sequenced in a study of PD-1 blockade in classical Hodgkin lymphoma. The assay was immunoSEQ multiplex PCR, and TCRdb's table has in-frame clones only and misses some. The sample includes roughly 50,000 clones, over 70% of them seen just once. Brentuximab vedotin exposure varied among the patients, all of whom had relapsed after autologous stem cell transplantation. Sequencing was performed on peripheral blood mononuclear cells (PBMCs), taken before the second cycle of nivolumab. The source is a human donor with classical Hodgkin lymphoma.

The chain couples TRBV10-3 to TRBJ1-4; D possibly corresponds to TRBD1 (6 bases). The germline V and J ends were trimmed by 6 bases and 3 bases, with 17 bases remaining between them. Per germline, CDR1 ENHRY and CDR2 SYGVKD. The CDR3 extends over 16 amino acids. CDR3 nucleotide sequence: TGTGCCATCAGCCCTCAAACAGGGCTGGCTAATGAAAAACTGTTTTTT. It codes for CAISPQTGLANEKLFF.

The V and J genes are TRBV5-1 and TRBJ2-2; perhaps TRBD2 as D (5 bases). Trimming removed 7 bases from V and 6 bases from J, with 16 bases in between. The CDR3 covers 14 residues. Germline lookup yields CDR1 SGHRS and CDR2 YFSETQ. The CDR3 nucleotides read TGCGCCAGCGTGAGGGCTTCTAACGCCGGGGAGCTGTTTTTT. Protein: CASVRASNAGELFF.

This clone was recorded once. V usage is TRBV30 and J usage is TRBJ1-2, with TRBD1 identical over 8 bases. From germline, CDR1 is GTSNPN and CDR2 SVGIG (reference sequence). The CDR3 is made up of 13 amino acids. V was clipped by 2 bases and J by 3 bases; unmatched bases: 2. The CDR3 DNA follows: TGTGCCTGGAGTACAGGGGGGTACTATGGCTACACCTTC. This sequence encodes CAWSTGGYYGYTF.

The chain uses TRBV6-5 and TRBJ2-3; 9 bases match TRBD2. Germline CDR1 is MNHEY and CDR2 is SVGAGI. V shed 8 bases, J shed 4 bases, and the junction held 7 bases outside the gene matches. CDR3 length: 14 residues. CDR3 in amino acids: CASGASGTADTQYF. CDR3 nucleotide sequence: TGTGCCAGCGGGGCTAGCGGGACGGCAGATACGCAGTATTTT.

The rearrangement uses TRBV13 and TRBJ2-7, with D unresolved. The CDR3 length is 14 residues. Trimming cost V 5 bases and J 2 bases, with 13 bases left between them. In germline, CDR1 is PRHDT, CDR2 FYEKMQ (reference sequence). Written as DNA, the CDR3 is TGTGCCAGCAGCGCCCACCAAGGCGCCTACGAGCAGTACTTC. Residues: CASSAHQGAYEQYF.